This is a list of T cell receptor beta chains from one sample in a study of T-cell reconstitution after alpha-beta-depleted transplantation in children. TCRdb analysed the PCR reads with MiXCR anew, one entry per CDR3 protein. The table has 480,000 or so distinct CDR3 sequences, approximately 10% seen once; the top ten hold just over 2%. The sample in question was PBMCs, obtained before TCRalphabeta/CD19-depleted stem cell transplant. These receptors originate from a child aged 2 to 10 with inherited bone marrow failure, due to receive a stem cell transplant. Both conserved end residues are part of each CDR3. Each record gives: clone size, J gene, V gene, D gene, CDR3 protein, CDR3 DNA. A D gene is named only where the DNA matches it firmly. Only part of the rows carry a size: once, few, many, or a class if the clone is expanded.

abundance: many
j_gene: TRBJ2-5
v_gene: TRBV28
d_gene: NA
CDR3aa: CASSFDQETQYF
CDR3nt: TGTGCCAGCAGTTTTGATCAGGAGACCCAGTACTTC

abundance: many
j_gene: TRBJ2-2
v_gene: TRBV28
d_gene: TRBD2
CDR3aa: CASRMAGEATGELFF
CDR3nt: TGTGCCAGCAGGATGGCGGGAGAAGCCACCGGGGAGCTGTTTTTT

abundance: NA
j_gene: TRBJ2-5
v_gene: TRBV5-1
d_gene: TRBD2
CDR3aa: CASQSTSGLGETQYF
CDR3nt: TGCGCCAGCCAGTCAACGTCGGGACTAGGAGAGACCCAGTACTTC

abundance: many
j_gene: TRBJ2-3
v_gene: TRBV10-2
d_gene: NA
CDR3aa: CASRDLGVDADTQYF
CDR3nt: TGCGCCAGCAGAGATTTAGGGGTGGACGCAGATACGCAGTATTTT

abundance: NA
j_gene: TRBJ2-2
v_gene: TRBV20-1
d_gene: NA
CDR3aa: CSAPQLNTGELFF
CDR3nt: TGCAGTGCGCCCCAACTAAACACCGGGGAGCTGTTTTTT

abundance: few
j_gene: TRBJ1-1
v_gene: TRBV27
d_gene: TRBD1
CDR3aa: CASRMDRGTEAFF
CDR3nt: TGTGCCAGCAGGATGGACAGGGGCACTGAAGCTTTCTTT

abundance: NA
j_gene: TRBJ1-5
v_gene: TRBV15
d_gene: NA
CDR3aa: CATSRVEDVLIGDQPQHF
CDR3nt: TGTGCCACCAGCAGAGTTGAGGACGTTCTTATCGGGGATCAGCCCCAGCATTTT

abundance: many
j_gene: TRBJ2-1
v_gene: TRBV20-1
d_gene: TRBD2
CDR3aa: CSARDQPGLARNEQFF
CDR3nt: TGCAGTGCTAGAGACCAACCGGGACTAGCGCGGAATGAGCAGTTCTTC

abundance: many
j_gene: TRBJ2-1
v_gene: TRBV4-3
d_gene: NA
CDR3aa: CASSQDPAEPDNEQFF
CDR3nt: TGCGCCAGCAGCCAAGATCCAGCGGAGCCCGATAATGAGCAGTTCTTC

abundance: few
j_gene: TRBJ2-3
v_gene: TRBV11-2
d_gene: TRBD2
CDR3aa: CASSSRGVAGGTDTQYF
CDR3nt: TGTGCCAGCAGCTCAAGGGGAGTAGCGGGAGGCACAGATACGCAGTATTTT

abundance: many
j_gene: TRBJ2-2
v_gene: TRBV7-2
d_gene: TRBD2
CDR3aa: CASSIPTSGANTGELFF
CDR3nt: TGTGCCAGCAGCATACCTACTAGCGGGGCGAACACCGGGGAGCTGTTTTTT

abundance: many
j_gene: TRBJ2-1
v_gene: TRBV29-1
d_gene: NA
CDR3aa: CSVWASVNEQFF
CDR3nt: TGCAGCGTTTGGGCGAGTGTCAATGAGCAGTTCTTC

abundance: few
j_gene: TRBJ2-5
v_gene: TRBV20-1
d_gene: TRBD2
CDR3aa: CSARSSGGCETQYF
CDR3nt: TGCAGTGCTAGATCTAGCGGAGGGTGTGAGACCCAGTACTTC

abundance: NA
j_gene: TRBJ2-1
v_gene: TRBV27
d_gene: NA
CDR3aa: CASSFLGGRLVNEQFF
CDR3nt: TGTGCCAGCAGTTTCCTCGGGGGGCGCCTGGTAAATGAGCAGTTCTTC